The 12 T cell receptor beta chains below come from one sample, sequenced in a study of CXCR3-negative and CXCR3-positive naive CD8 T cells. These receptors' targets are unknown. All TRB cDNA libraries came from 5' RACE performed with UMI labels. One entry per CDR3 protein, without DNA, is what TCRdb gives after re-calling the 5' RACE reads. Its listing shows some 120,000 distinct CDR3 sequences. Study-level points and caveats: When CXCR3-positive naive cells were set against CXCR3-negative naive cells, the former had more hydrophobic TRB CDR3s.

Sequencing used naive CXCR3+ CD8+ T cells from blood. Subset given: CD45RO-CCR7+CD27+CD95- naive CD8+ T cells expressing CXCR3 (TNR3+). The receptor set was obtained from a human donor in good health. Some clones in this sample may be carry-over from other donors' samples.

The J gene is TRBJ2-7, the V gene TRBV7-2; the TRBD1 assignment by TCRdb is unverifiable without DNA. The germline gives CDR1 SGHTA, CDR2 FQGNSA. The CDR3 is made up of 13 amino acids. This CDR3 is CASRYTGGYEQYF.

This chain connects TRBV28 to TRBJ2-5; no DNA is available, so the TRBD1 call from TCRdb remains unchecked. This CDR3 region has 15 residues. Germline V gene sequence: CDR1 MDHEN, CDR2 SYDVKM. CDR3 protein: CASRSRDSIRETQYF.

The CDR3 here is CATSRDLGQNYEQYF. V and J are TRBV15 and TRBJ2-7; absent DNA, TCRdb's TRBD2 call cannot be checked. The CDR3 is 15 amino acids. From germline, CDR1 is LNHNV and CDR2 YYDKDF (reference sequence).

The J gene is TRBJ2-4, the V gene TRBV13; absent DNA, TCRdb's TRBD1 call cannot be checked. The germline CDR1 and CDR2 sequences are PRHDT and FYEKMQ (reference sequence). CDR3 length: 15 amino acids. The CDR3 loop reads CASSQSGTGINIQYF.

The chain joins TRBV2 to TRBJ2-1; TCRdb returns TRBD1, unconfirmable since there is no DNA. The V gene's germline CDR1 is SNHLY and CDR2 FYNNEI. The CDR3 consists of 17 residues. CDR3: CASNRYPGQGAADEQFF.

The V gene is TRBV6-2 or TRBV6-3, the J gene TRBJ1-1; TCRdb picks TRBD1, but there is no DNA to check that call. Per the germline V gene, CDR1 is MNHEY and CDR2 is SVGEGT. The CDR3 loop spans 13 amino acids. The CDR3 protein is CASSYAQGTEAFF.

V gene TRBV28 combines with J gene TRBJ1-6; checking the TCRdb D call of TRBD1 is not possible without DNA. From germline, CDR1 is MDHEN and CDR2 SYDVKM. The CDR3 is 16 amino acids. This CDR3 is CASSSADRDFNSPLHF.

J is TRBJ2-7 and V is TRBV20-1; the TCRdb D gene call, TRBD1, has no DNA to confirm it. This CDR3 is 13 amino acids long. The germline CDR1 and CDR2 sequences are DFQATT and SNEGSKA (reference sequence). The CDR3 sequence is CSARTANSYEQYF.

This rearrangement joins TRBV15 to TRBJ2-3; TCRdb's D gene call, TRBD2, goes unchecked for lack of DNA. Germline CDR1 reads LNHNV; CDR2 reads YYDKDF (reference sequence). CDR3 length: 18 residues. The CDR3 sequence: CATREEGILREATDTQYF.

This chain uses TRBV13 with TRBJ2-1. CDR3 size: 12 residues. Germline loops: CDR1 PRHDT, CDR2 FYEKMQ (reference sequence). CDR3: CASGTHGYEQFF.

The chain has TRBV6-4 and TRBJ2-5; TCRdb's D gene call, TRBD2, goes unchecked for lack of DNA. This CDR3 comprises 16 residues. Germline assignment: CDR1 MRHNA and CDR2 SNTAGT. The CDR3 reads CASSVEPGLGLETQYF.

The V call is TRBV29-1, the J call TRBJ2-1. The V gene's germline CDR1 is SQVTM and CDR2 ANQGSEA. CDR3 length: 12 residues. CDR3 region: CSDRRTSNEQFF.